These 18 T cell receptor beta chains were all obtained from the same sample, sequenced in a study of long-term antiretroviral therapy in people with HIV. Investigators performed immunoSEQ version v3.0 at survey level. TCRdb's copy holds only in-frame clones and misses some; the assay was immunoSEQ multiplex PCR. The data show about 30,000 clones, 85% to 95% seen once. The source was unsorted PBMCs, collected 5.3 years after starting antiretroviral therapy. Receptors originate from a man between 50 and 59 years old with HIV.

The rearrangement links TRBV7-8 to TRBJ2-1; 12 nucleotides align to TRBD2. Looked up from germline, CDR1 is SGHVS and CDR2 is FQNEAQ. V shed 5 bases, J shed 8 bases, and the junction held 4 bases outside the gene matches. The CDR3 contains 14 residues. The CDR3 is CASSPSGGADEQFF. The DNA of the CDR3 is TGTGCCAGCAGCCCTAGCGGGGGGGCCGATGAGCAGTTCTTC.

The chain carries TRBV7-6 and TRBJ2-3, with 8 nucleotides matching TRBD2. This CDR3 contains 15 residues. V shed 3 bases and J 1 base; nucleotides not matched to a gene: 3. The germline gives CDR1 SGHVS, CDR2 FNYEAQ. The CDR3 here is CASSFSGDRTDTQYF. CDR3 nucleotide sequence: TGTGCCAGCAGCTTTAGCGGGGACCGCACAGATACGCAGTATTTT. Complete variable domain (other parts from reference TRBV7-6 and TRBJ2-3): GAGVSQSPRYKVTKRGQDVALRCDPISGHVSLYWYRQALGQGPEFLTYFNYEAQQDKSGLPNDRFSAERPEGSISTLTIQRTEQRDSAMYRCASSFSGDRTDTQYFGPGTRLTVL.

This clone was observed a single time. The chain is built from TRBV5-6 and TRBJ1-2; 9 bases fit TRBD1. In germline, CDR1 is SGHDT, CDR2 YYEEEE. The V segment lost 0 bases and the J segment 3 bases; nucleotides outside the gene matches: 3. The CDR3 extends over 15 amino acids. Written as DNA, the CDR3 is TGTGCCAGCAGCTTGGTACAGGGGGCAGACTATGGCTACACCTTC. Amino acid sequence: CASSLVQGADYGYTF.

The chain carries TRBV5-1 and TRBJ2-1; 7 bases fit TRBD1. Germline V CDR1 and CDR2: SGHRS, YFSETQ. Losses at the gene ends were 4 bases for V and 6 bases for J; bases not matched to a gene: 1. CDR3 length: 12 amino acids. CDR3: CASSRDSNEQFF. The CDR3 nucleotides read TGCGCCAGCAGCCGGGACAGCAATGAGCAGTTCTTC.

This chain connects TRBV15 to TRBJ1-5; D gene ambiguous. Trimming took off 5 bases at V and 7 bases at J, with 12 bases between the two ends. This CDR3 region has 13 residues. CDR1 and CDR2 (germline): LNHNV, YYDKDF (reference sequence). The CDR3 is CATSRDIYQPQHF. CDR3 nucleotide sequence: TGTGCCACCAGCCGCGACATTTACCAGCCCCAGCATTTT.

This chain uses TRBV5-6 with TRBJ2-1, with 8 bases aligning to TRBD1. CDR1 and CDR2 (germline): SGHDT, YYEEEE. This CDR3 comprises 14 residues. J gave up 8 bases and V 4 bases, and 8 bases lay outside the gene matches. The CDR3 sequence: CASSPGQGRDEQFF. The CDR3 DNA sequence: TGTGCCAGCAGCCCCGGACAGGGTAGGGATGAGCAGTTCTTC.

CDR3 sequence (DNA): TGTGCCAGCAGTAGGGGGCTTCTCTCTGGAAACACCATATATTTT. Translation: CASSRGLLSGNTIYF. The V gene is TRBV6-5, the J gene TRBJ1-3, with TRBD1 matching 7 bases. The V gene's germline CDR1 is MNHEY and CDR2 SVGAGI. The CDR3 sequence is 15 residues long. V shed 5 bases, J shed 0 bases, and the junction held 4 bases outside the gene matches.

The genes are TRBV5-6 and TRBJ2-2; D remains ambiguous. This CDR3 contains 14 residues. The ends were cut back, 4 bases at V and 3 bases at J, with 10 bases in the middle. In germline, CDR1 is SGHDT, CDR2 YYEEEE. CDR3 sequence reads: CASSPYTYTGELFF. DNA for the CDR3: TGTGCCAGCAGCCCCTACACTTACACCGGGGAGCTGTTTTTT.

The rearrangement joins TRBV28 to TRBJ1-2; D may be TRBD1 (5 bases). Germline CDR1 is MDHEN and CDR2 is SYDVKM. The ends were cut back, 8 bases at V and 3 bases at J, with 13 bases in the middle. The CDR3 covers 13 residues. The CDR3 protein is CASGGGSHYGYTF. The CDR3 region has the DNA TGTGCCAGCGGCGGGGGGTCCCACTATGGCTACACCTTC.

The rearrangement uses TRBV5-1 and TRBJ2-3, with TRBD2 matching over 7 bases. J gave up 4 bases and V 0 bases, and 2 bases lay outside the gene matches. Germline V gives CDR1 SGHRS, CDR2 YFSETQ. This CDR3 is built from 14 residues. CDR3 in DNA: TGCGCCAGCAGCTTGGCTACTAGCGCAGATACGCAGTATTTT. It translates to CASSLATSADTQYF.

CDR3 sequence: CASSLSLRVLQANTEAFF. CDR3 sequence (DNA): TGTGCCAGCAGTTTATCCCTTAGGGTACTACAGGCGAACACTGAAGCTTTCTTT. J is TRBJ1-1 and V is TRBV27; D possibly corresponds to TRBD1 (5 bases). This CDR3 contains 18 residues. Germline CDR1 is MNHEY and CDR2 is SMNVEV (reference sequence). V dropped 0 bases and J dropped 1 base, with 18 bases sitting between them.

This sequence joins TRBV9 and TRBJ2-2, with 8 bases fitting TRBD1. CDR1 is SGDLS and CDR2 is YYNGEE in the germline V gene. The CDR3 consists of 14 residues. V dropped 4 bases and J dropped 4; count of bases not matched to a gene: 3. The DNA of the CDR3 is TGTGCCAGCAGCTCGGGACAGGCCACCGGGGAGCTGTTTTTT. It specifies CASSSGQATGELFF.

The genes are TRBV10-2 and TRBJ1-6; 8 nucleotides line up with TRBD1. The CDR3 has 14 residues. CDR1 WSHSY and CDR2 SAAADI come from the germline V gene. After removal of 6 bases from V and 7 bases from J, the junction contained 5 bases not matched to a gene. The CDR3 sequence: CASRDGTGNSPLHF. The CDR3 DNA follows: TGCGCCAGCAGGGACGGGACAGGCAATTCACCCCTCCACTTT.

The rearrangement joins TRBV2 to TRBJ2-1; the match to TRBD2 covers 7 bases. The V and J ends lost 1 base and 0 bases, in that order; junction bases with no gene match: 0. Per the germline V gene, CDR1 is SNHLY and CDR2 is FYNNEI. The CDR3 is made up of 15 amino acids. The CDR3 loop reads CASSEGGGSYNEQFF. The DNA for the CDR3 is TGTGCCAGCAGTGAAGGGGGGGGCTCCTACAATGAGCAGTTCTTC.

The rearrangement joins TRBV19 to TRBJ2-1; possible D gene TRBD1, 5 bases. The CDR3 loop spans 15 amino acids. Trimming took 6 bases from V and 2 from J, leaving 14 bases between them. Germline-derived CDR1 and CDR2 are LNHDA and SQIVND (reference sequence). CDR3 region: CASSKIWGPYNEQFF. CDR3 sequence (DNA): TGTGCCAGTAGCAAAATATGGGGCCCCTACAATGAGCAGTTCTTC.

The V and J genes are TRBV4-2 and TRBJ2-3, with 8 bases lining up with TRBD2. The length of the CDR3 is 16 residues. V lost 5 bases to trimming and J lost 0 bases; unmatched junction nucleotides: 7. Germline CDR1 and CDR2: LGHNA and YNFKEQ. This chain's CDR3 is CASSTLAGSSTDTQYF. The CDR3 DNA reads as TGTGCCAGCAGCACGCTAGCGGGTTCTAGCACAGATACGCAGTATTTT.

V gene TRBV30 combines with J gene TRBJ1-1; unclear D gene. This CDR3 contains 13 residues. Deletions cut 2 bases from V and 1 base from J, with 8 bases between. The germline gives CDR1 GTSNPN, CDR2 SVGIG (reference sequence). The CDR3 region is CAWSTPRNTEAFF. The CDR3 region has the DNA TGTGCCTGGAGTACTCCACGGAACACTGAAGCTTTCTTT.

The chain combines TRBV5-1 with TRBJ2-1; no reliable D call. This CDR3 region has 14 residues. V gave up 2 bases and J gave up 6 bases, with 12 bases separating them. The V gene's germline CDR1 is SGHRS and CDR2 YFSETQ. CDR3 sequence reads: CASSFRATTNEQFF. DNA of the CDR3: TGCGCCAGCAGCTTCCGGGCTACCACCAATGAGCAGTTCTTC.